This is a list of T cell receptor beta chains from one sample in a study of cytomegalovirus exposure and HLA in healthy donors. Data came from immunoSEQ multiplex PCR; TCRdb stores just in-frame clones and leaves some out. The repertoire holds 150,000 to 200,000 clones, with approximately 67% as singletons. Input material: PBMCs. Every receptor here comes from a man between 35 and 55 years old in good health and CMV-seronegative. Both conserved end residues are part of each CDR3. The D gene is left open where the match is weak. Size values are once, few and many counts, or a class for expanded clones, and some rows have none.

abundance | j_gene | len | d_gene | v_gene | CDR3aa | CDR3nt
once | TRBJ2-3 | 14 | TRBD2 | TRBV6-4 | CASSAAGGTDTQYF | TGTGCCAGCAGTGCGGCGGGGGGCACAGATACGCAGTATTTT
NA | TRBJ2-7 | 14 | TRBD1 | TRBV5-6 | CASSPYRGTYEQYF | TGTGCCAGCAGCCCGTACAGGGGAACCTACGAGCAGTACTTC
NA | TRBJ2-1 | 15 | TRBD1 | TRBV7-2 | CASSFLRDSYNEQFF | TGTGCCAGCAGCTTCCTCCGGGACAGCTACAATGAGCAGTTCTTC
few | TRBJ1-3 | 16 | NA | TRBV11-2 | CASRLAFRDSGNTIYF | TGTGCCAGCAGACTAGCCTTTCGGGACTCTGGAAACACCATATATTTT
NA | TRBJ2-7 | 15 | NA | TRBV7-9 | CASSPGLTQSYEQYF | TGTGCCAGCAGTCCAGGACTAACCCAGTCCTACGAGCAGTACTTC
NA | TRBJ2-5 | 16 | NA | TRBV11-3 | CASSCLRNRGQETQYF | TGTGCCAGCAGCTGTCTCCGGAACCGGGGACAAGAGACCCAGTACTTC
NA | TRBJ2-2 | 17 | TRBD2 | TRBV9 | CASSVDGAGGNTGELFF | TGTGCCAGCAGCGTAGACGGAGCGGGAGGGAACACCGGGGAGCTGTTTTTT
NA | TRBJ2-4 | 16 | TRBD1 | TRBV5-4 | CASSPTGGLAKNIQYF | TGTGCCAGCAGCCCTACAGGGGGCCTTGCCAAAAACATTCAGTACTTC
NA | TRBJ1-6 | 14 | NA | TRBV6-6 | CASSFERYNSPLHF | TGTGCCAGCAGTTTCGAACGGTATAATTCACCCCTCCACTTT
NA | TRBJ2-3 | 16 | NA | TRBV7-2 | CASHMVVAGDTDTQYF | TGTGCCAGCCATATGGTCGTCGCGGGCGACACAGATACGCAGTATTTT
NA | TRBJ2-1 | 15 | TRBD2 | TRBV5-1 | CASSQTSGRDNEQFF | TGCGCCAGCAGCCAGACTAGCGGGAGGGACAATGAGCAGTTCTTC
once | TRBJ2-1 | 14 | TRBD1 | TRBV7-7 | CASSLRQGAIEQFF | TGTGCCAGCAGCTTAAGACAGGGGGCGATTGAGCAGTTCTTC
few | TRBJ2-2 | 17 | TRBD1 | TRBV19 | CASSIVQGLTNTGELFF | TGTGCCAGTAGTATCGTACAGGGGTTAACGAACACCGGGGAGCTGTTTTTT
NA | TRBJ1-2 | 13 | NA | TRBV6-5 | CASSLTANYGYTF | TGTGCCAGCAGTCTAACAGCTAACTATGGCTACACCTTC
once | TRBJ1-2 | 16 | TRBD1 | TRBV7-2 | CASSSNLGQELYGYTF | TGTGCCAGCAGCTCCAACCTAGGACAGGAACTCTATGGCTACACCTTC
NA | TRBJ2-2 | 15 | NA | TRBV5-6 | CASSSGPTIAGELFF | TGTGCCAGCAGCTCTGGGCCAACAATCGCCGGGGAGCTGTTTTTT
NA | TRBJ1-6 | 14 | TRBD1 | TRBV6-1 | CASLLGQGFSPLHF | TGTGCCAGCCTCTTGGGACAGGGGTTTTCACCCCTCCACTTT
NA | TRBJ1-5 | 12 | NA | TRBV28 | CASSTNNQPQHF | TGTGCCAGCAGTACTAACAATCAGCCCCAGCATTTT
few | TRBJ2-2 | 17 | NA | TRBV7-2 | CASSLLPPRASTGELFF | TGTGCCAGCAGCTTACTCCCCCCCAGGGCGAGCACCGGGGAGCTGTTTTTT
NA | TRBJ2-7 | 16 | TRBD1 | TRBV7-9 | CASSTKTGDSPYEQYF | TGTGCCAGCAGCACAAAGACAGGGGACTCCCCCTACGAGCAGTACTTC
once | TRBJ2-7 | 15 | NA | TRBV5-1 | CASSLGAGGAYEQYF | TGCGCCAGCAGCTTGGGTGCCGGAGGAGCCTACGAGCAGTACTTC
NA | TRBJ2-1 | 16 | TRBD1 | TRBV14 | CASSQVAGQGVNEQFF | TGTGCCAGCAGCCAGGTGGCGGGACAGGGCGTGAATGAGCAGTTCTTC
once | TRBJ1-1 | 13 | NA | TRBV19 | CASTTYFNTEAFF | TGTGCCAGTACTACGTATTTCAACACTGAAGCTTTCTTT
once | TRBJ2-4 | 15 | TRBD2 | TRBV29-1 | CSVGGGRLAKNIQYF | TGCAGCGTTGGGGGGGGGAGGCTAGCCAAAAACATTCAGTACTTC
NA | TRBJ2-1 | 11 | NA | TRBV29-1 | CSVDEVSEQFF | TGCAGCGTTGATGAGGTTTCTGAGCAGTTCTTC
few | TRBJ2-2 | 17 | TRBD1 | TRBV5-1 | CASTIRTGTGGTGELFF | TGCGCCAGCACCATCCGCACCGGGACAGGGGGCACCGGGGAGCTGTTTTTT
few | TRBJ1-6 | 14 | TRBD1 | TRBV7-3 | CASSYGTADSPLHF | TGTGCCAGCAGCTACGGGACAGCCGATTCACCCCTCCACTTT
NA | TRBJ2-3 | 15 | TRBD1 | TRBV19 | CASSNRDRGPDTQYF | TGTGCCAGTAGTAATAGGGACAGGGGGCCAGATACGCAGTATTTT
NA | TRBJ2-3 | 19 | NA | TRBV11-2 | CASSLYQGRFRGGTNTQYF | TGTGCCAGCAGCTTATATCAAGGGAGGTTTAGGGGGGGGACGAATACGCAGTATTTT
NA | TRBJ1-1 | 13 | NA | TRBV30 | CACLPTGLTEAFF | TGTGCCTGTCTTCCAACAGGGCTCACTGAAGCTTTCTTT
NA | TRBJ2-2 | 14 | NA | TRBV29-1 | CSVVSRVSPGELFF | TGCAGCGTTGTCTCCAGGGTTAGCCCCGGGGAGCTGTTTTTT
NA | TRBJ1-4 | 16 | NA | TRBV2 | CASNFVDSSTNEKLFF | TGTGCCAGCAATTTTGTTGACAGCTCAACTAATGAAAAACTGTTTTTT
NA | TRBJ2-2 | 15 | NA | TRBV28 | CASSSLGGYTGELFF | TGTGCCAGCAGTTCACTTGGGGGGTACACCGGGGAGCTGTTTTTT
few | TRBJ2-7 | 14 | NA | TRBV27 | CASRRAPGSYEQYF | TGTGCCAGTCGCCGGGCCCCGGGGAGCTACGAGCAGTACTTC
few | TRBJ2-7 | 14 | TRBD2 | TRBV5-1 | CASSLSGPTYEQYF | TGCGCCAGCAGCCTTAGCGGGCCGACCTACGAGCAGTACTTC
NA | TRBJ2-1 | 13 | TRBD1 | TRBV7-2 | CASSTRQGYEQFF | TGTGCCAGCAGCACCAGACAGGGCTATGAGCAGTTCTTC
NA | TRBJ2-1 | 15 | TRBD1 | TRBV6-5 | CASSYGQGWYNEQFF | TGTGCCAGCAGTTACGGACAGGGCTGGTACAATGAGCAGTTCTTC
NA | TRBJ1-1 | 14 | NA | TRBV21-1 | CASSKCGRSTEAFF | TGTGCCAGCAGCAAATGCGGGCGGTCCACTGAAGCTTTCTTT
few | TRBJ2-5 | 15 | TRBD1 | TRBV6-1 | CASDRTGGGQETQYF | TGTGCCAGCGACCGGACAGGGGGTGGACAAGAGACCCAGTACTTC
NA | TRBJ1-5 | 15 | TRBD1 | TRBV2 | CASSERTGGNQPQHF | TGTGCCAGCAGTGAACGGACAGGGGGAAATCAGCCCCAGCATTTT
NA | TRBJ2-3 | 16 | TRBD2 | TRBV5-4 | CASSLGSGRSGDTQYF | TGTGCCAGCAGCTTGGGTAGCGGGAGATCCGGGGATACGCAGTATTTT
NA | TRBJ2-7 | 15 | NA | TRBV11-3 | CASSLDRREDYEQYF | TGTGCCAGCAGCTTAGATCGGAGGGAAGACTACGAGCAGTACTTC
few | TRBJ2-3 | 17 | TRBD2 | TRBV5-1 | CASRPGTSGIGTDTQYF | TGCGCCAGCAGGCCCGGGACTAGCGGTATTGGGACAGATACGCAGTATTTT
NA | TRBJ1-2 | 13 | TRBD1 | TRBV7-2 | CASSLVGQPRGTF | TGTGCCAGCAGCTTAGTGGGACAGCCTAGGGGGACCTTC
NA | TRBJ2-1 | 15 | TRBD1 | TRBV16 | CASSIRDRGYNEQFF | TGTGCCAGCAGCATCCGGGACAGGGGATACAATGAGCAGTTCTTC